Sequencing of this TCR beta chain was carried out in a study of spatial heterogeneity in lung cancer. Germline lookup yields CDR1 MNHEY and CDR2 SVGAGI. V lost 5 bases, J lost 2 bases, and 13 bases lay in between. The CDR3 covers 14 residues. Each TCR cDNA molecule bore a unique molecular identifier. TCRdb fed the 5' RACE reads into MiXCR, producing one record per CDR3 protein. The repertoire holds under 15,000 distinct CDR3 sequences, approximately 3.8% seen once, with 35% to 55% in the top ten. This clonotype was observed at least ten times. Time point: sample taken at primary tumor resection. The rearrangement joins TRBV6-5 to TRBJ2-7; D is perhaps TRBD1 (6 bases). This specimen was PBMCs, taken at surgery. This receptor was identified in a male donor with early-stage non-small cell lung cancer. CDR3 amino acids: CASSPLTGTYEQYF. The CDR3 DNA sequence: TGTGCCAGCAGTCCCTTGACAGGTACCTACGAGCAGTACTTC.